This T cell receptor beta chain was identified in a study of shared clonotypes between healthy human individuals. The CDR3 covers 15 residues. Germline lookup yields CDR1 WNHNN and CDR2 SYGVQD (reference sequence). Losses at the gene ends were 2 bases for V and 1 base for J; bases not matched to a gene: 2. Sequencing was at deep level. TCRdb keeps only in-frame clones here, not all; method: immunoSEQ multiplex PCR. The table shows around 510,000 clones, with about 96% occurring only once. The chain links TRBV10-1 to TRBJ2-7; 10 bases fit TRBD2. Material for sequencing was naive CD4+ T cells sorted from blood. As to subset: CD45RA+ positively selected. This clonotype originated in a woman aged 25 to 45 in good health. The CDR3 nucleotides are TGCGCCAGCAGTGAGGTTAGCGGGGGGTCCTACGAGCAGTACTTC. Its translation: CASSEVSGGSYEQYF.